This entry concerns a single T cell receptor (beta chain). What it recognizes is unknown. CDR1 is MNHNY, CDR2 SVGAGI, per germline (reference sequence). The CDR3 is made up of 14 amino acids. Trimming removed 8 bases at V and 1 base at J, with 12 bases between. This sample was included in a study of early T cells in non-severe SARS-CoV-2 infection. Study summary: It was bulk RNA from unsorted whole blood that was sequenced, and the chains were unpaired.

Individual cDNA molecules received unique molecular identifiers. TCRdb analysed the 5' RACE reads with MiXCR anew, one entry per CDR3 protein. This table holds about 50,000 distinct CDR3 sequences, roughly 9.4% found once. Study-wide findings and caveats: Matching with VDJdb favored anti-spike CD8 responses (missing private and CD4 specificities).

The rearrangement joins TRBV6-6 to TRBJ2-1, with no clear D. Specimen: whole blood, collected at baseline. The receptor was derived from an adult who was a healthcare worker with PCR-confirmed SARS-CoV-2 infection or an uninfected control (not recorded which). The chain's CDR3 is CASRGEGSYNEQFF. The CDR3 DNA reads TGTGCCAGCCGTGGCGAAGGGTCCTACAATGAGCAGTTCTTC.